The present entry profiles one T cell receptor beta chain with its context. Its antigen is currently unknown. This sample is part of a study of PD-1 blockade in mismatch repair-deficient tumors. Overall study findings and caveats: Tumor-resident clones, often absent from pretreatment blood, expanded after pembrolizumab and then contracted.

Every patient had mismatch repair deficiency by PCR or immunohistochemistry. The TCR-sequenced patients were a few responders to pembrolizumab. Using immunoSEQ multiplex PCR, the repertoire was profiled, and TCRdb retains in-frame clones only, with some absent. This table holds roughly 49,000 clones, 65% to 80% found once. This clonotype was obtained from an adult with mismatch repair-deficient cancer. The sample here was PBMCs, taken before pembrolizumab treatment.

In DNA form, the CDR3 reads TGTGCCAGTAGTATAGCGGCGGGAGTAAAATACAATGAGCAGTTCTTC. Residues: CASSIAAGVKYNEQFF. This chain links TRBV19 with TRBJ2-1; 7 bases fit TRBD2. Germline V lookup: CDR1 LNHDA, CDR2 SQIVND (reference sequence). The J segment lost 4 bases and the V segment lost 1 base, leaving 7 bases of the junction unmatched. The CDR3 totals 16 residues.